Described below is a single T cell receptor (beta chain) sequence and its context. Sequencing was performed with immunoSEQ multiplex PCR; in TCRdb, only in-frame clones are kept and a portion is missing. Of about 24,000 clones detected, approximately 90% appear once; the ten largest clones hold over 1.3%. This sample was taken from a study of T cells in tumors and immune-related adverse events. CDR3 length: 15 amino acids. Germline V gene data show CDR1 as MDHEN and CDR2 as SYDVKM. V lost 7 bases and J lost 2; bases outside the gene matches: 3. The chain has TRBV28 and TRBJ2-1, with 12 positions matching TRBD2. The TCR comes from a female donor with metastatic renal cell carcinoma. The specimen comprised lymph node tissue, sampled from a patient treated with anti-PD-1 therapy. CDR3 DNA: TGTGCCAGCAACCCTAGCGGGAGGGCCTACAATGAGCAGTTCTTC. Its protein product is CASNPSGRAYNEQFF.